A single sample gave rise to the 13 T cell receptor beta chains below, sequenced in a study of CD8+CD57+ T cells in acquired aplastic anemia. The TCR beta profiling, which covered VDJ combination and CDR3 sequence, was carried out using genomic DNA as the template. TCRdb passed the reads through MiXCR, listing each CDR3 protein once. Found here are 100,000 to 150,000 distinct CDR3 sequences, almost 40% of them singletons; the top ten hold 2% to 3%. Those patients picked for sequencing had displayed CD8+CD57+ cell expansion on flow cytometry. The specimen was sorted CD4+, CD8+, or CD8+CD57+ T cells (not recorded which) from PBMCs. Receptors originate from a human donor with aplastic anemia.

The rearrangement links TRBV5-5 to TRBJ1-1; D uncertain. Trimming took off 2 bases at V and 11 bases at J, with 19 bases between the two ends. The CDR3 loop spans 14 amino acids. Germline V lookup: CDR1 SGHKS, CDR2 YYEKEE (reference sequence). The CDR3 spells CASSFNLPGLEAFF. CDR3 bases: TGTGCCAGCAGCTTTAACTTACCGGGCCTGGAGGCTTTCTTT.

The rearrangement links TRBV19 to TRBJ1-5; D unresolved. V lost 6 bases and J 8 bases, leaving 20 bases between the germline ends. CDR1 LNHDA and CDR2 SQIVND come from the germline V gene (reference sequence). This CDR3 contains 15 residues. The DNA for the CDR3 is TGTGCCAGTAGCCGCCAGCCTCCTTGGGAAAAGCCCCAGCATTTT. The encoded protein is CASSRQPPWEKPQHF.

The table lists this clonotype with a few counts. The rearrangement links TRBV18 to TRBJ1-1, with D perhaps TRBD1 (5 bases). The CDR3 consists of 15 residues. The germline gives CDR1 KGHSH, CDR2 LQKENI. V was clipped by 2 bases and J by 2 bases, with 12 bases between them. CDR3 sequence (DNA): TGTGCCAGCTCACCATCGCGGGGGGGAAACACTGAAGCTTTCTTT. Protein product: CASSPSRGGNTEAFF.

This clonotype was seen at least ten times. V gene TRBV10-3 combines with J gene TRBJ1-2; D not certain. CDR3 length: 11 amino acids. The germline V and J ends were trimmed by 10 bases and 8 bases, with 14 bases remaining between them. Germline values: CDR1 ENHRY, CDR2 SYGVKD. The CDR3 DNA follows: TGTGCCACAGAACGGCCCGGGGGCTACACCTTC. Translated: CATERPGGYTF.

A single count supports this clonotype. CDR3 region: CATSRDKGARGEQYF. In nucleotides, the CDR3 is TGTGCCACCAGCAGAGATAAAGGGGCCCGAGGCGAGCAGTACTTC. This chain joins TRBV15 and TRBJ2-7; maybe TRBD1 (5 bases). Trimming stripped 0 bases from V and 6 bases from J, with 15 bases between. Germline CDR1 LNHNV, CDR2 YYDKDF (reference sequence). The CDR3 sequence is 15 residues long.

The chain uses TRBV29-1 and TRBJ2-3; D may be TRBD2 (7 bases). CDR3 size: 13 residues. Germline CDR1 is SQVTM and CDR2 is ANQGSEA. Trimming left V 4 bases short and J 4 bases short, with 12 bases between. The CDR3 DNA reads TGCAGCGTTGGAGGGGGGGCTGCAGATACGCAGTATTTT. Translated, it gives CSVGGGAADTQYF.

This clonotype was counted at least ten times. The chain joins TRBV20-1 to TRBJ1-1; D not certain. V lost 3 bases and J lost 4, with 9 bases in between. Germline assignment: CDR1 DFQATT and CDR2 SNEGSKA (reference sequence). This CDR3 is built from 12 residues. In nucleotides, the CDR3 is TGCAGTGCTAGCCAAGGCAGCACTGAAGCTTTCTTT. Translating gives CSASQGSTEAFF.

The chain joins TRBV7-2 to TRBJ2-3, with D hard to call. Germline lookup yields CDR1 SGHTA and CDR2 FQGNSA. This CDR3 region has 13 residues. Deletions cut 5 bases from V and 3 bases from J, with 9 bases between. This chain's CDR3 is CASSKGRTDTQYF. The CDR3 bases are TGTGCCAGCAGCAAAGGAAGGACAGATACGCAGTATTTT.

V usage is TRBV6-1 and J usage is TRBJ2-1, with D tentatively TRBD2 (6 bases). This CDR3 contains 13 residues. V was pared by 6 bases and J by 8 bases, with 14 bases between. The V gene's germline CDR1 is MNHNS and CDR2 SASEGT. The CDR3 loop reads CASSLSGHYEQFF. The CDR3 DNA follows: TGTGCCAGCAGCTTGAGCGGGCACTATGAGCAGTTCTTC.

The rearrangement joins TRBV10-2 to TRBJ1-1; D gene ambiguous. The CDR3 is 14 residues long. The V gene lost 3 bases and the J gene lost 0 bases, with 8 bases spanning the gap. Germline CDR1 reads WSHSY; CDR2 reads SAAADI. The CDR3 DNA reads as TGCGCCAGCAGTGAAACTCACTTGAACACTGAAGCTTTCTTT. This sequence encodes CASSETHLNTEAFF.

This CDR3 reads CASDGTGPNTEAFF. The CDR3 nucleotides are TGCGCCAGTGACGGGACAGGGCCGAACACTGAAGCTTTCTTT. This chain joins TRBV10-1 and TRBJ1-1, with TRBD1 matching over 9 bases. Germline CDR1 WNHNN, CDR2 SYGVQD (reference sequence). V was pared by 9 bases and J by 1 base, with 6 bases of the junction left unmatched. This CDR3 comprises 14 residues.

This clonotype has at least ten counts. The chain uses TRBV2 and TRBJ1-3; 8 nucleotides align to TRBD1. Germline V gene lookup returns CDR1 SNHLY and CDR2 FYNNEI. Trimming took 5 bases from V and 4 from J; bases not matched to a gene: 7. The CDR3 is 15 residues long. CDR3 in DNA: TGTGCCAGCAGTTCAGGGGGCTCTGCCGGAAACACCATATATTTT. It is translated as CASSSGGSAGNTIYF.

This rearrangement joins TRBV24-1 to TRBJ1-1; D might be TRBD1 (6 bases). The CDR3 totals 14 residues. Germline-derived CDR1 and CDR2 are KGHDR and SFDVKD. V lost 4 bases to trimming and J lost 2 bases, with 10 bases between them. In DNA form, the CDR3 reads TGTGCCACCAGTGACCAGGGGCGAAACACTGAAGCTTTCTTT. This gives the protein CATSDQGRNTEAFF.